This T cell receptor (beta chain) comes out of a study of T cells after yellow fever vaccination. Generation of TCR cDNA used 5'RACE template switching (which added a universal primer site and UMIs). TCRdb reanalysed the 5' RACE reads using MiXCR and keeps one entry per CDR3 protein. The sample carries about 340,000 distinct CDR3 sequences, 8.7% recorded once. Ten or more counts support this clonotype. Its specificity is unknown. General study results and limits: Primary-vaccination clones mostly resurfaced post-booster (96% CD4, roughly 90% CD8).

The source was PBMCs, collected on the day of the first yellow fever vaccination. This receptor was identified in a young man who received the YFV17D yellow fever vaccine.

Here the CDR3 DNA reads TGTGCCACCAGAATACAGGGGTTCCCCACCGGGGAGCTGTTTTTT. This gives the protein CATRIQGFPTGELFF. The chain recombines TRBV15 with TRBJ2-2, with 7 nucleotides matching TRBD1. V lost 6 bases to trimming and J lost 4 bases; unmatched junction nucleotides: 8. CDR3 size: 15 residues. Germline V gene data show CDR1 as LNHNV and CDR2 as YYDKDF (reference sequence).